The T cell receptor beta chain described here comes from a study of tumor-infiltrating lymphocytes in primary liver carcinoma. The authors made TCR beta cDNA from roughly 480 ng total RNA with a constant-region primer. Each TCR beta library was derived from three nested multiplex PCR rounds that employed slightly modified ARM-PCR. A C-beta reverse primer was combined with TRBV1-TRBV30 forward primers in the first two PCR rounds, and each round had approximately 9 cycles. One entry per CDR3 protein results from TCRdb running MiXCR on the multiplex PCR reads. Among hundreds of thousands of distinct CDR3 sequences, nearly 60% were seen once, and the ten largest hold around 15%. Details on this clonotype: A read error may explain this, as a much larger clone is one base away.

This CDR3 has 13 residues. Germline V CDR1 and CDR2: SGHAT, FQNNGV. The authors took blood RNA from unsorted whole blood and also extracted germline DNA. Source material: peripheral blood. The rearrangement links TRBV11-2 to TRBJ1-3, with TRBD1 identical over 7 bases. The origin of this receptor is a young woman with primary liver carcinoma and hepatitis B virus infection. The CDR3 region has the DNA TGTGTCAGCAGACAGGGAGCTGGAAACACCATATATTTT. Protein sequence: CVSRQGAGNTIYF.